This TCR beta chain came from a study of T-cell reconstitution after alpha-beta-depleted transplantation in children. General study results and limits: By one year post-transplant, T-cell counts and diversity largely arose from T cells that were newly produced. The study reportedly traced alpha-beta T cells about two months after transplant to several hundred expanded graft clones. Day-60 TCRbeta diversity that was high in some patients was derived from surviving recipient T cells and thymic progenitors.

Unique molecular identifiers were incorporated during preparation of the TCRbeta library. TCRdb called the PCR reads again in MiXCR, with one record for every CDR3 protein. The repertoire holds about 590,000 distinct CDR3 sequences, with 13% as singletons. Germline trimming cut 11 bases from V and 8 bases from J; bases unmatched to any gene: 15. This CDR3 region has 14 residues. Germline V CDR1 and CDR2: SGHTA, FQGTGA. This clonotype was recorded many times. Its target is not known. This sample comprised PBMCs, mostly from graft donor cells, obtained 360 days after TCRalphabeta/CD19-depleted stem cell transplant. This chain uses TRBV7-3 with TRBJ2-1, with 7 bases that match TRBD1. This TCR came from a male patient younger than 18 who had a stem cell transplant for acute myeloid leukemia, so the T cells may come from the graft donor. CDR3 sequence (DNA): TGTGCCTCCCAAGGGACAGTTCTTATCGATGAGCAGTTCTTC. This encodes CASQGTVLIDEQFF. The whole variable domain, filled in from reference TRBV7-3 and TRBJ2-1, reads GAGVSQTPSNKVTEKGKYVELRCDPISGHTALYWYRQSLGQGPEFLIYFQGTGAADDSGLPNDRFFAVRPEGSVSTLKIQRTERGDSAVYLCASQGTVLIDEQFFGPGTRLTVL.